These 30 T cell receptor beta chains were all obtained from the same sample, sequenced in a study of T cells after yellow fever vaccination. Using its own MiXCR run on the 5' RACE reads, TCRdb lists one record per CDR3 protein. Found here are 200,000 to 250,000 distinct CDR3 sequences, 2.5% to 3.5% of them singletons; the top ten hold around 3%. The sample consisted of CD4+ T cells sorted from PBMCs, taken 10 days after the yellow fever booster vaccination. Receptor source: a man in his late teens or twenties who received the YFV17D yellow fever vaccine.

The table lists this clonotype with a few counts. The chain is built from TRBV10-3 and TRBJ2-7; D gene uncertain. Germline V CDR1 and CDR2: ENHRY, SYGVKD. The length of the CDR3 is 13 residues. V was trimmed by 3 bases and J by 3 bases, leaving 9 bases between them. The CDR3 sequence: CAISERNDYEQYV. DNA of the CDR3: TGTGCCATCAGTGAAAGGAATGACTACGAGCAGTACGTC.

This clonotype occurred a few times. The chain carries TRBV4-1 and TRBJ1-2, with 7 bases lining up with TRBD1. The CDR3 runs 16 residues. Looked up from germline, CDR1 is MGHRA and CDR2 is YSYEKL. Trimming took 1 base from V and 7 from J; bases not matched to a gene: 12. The CDR3 sequence: CASSQGGRGGIGGYTF. The CDR3, as DNA: TGCGCCAGCAGCCAAGGAGGAAGAGGGGGCATCGGTGGCTACACCTTC.

This clonotype was counted at least ten times. CDR3 sequence reads: CASSGGGPYEQYF. CDR3 DNA sequence: TGTGCCAGCAGTGGGGGGGGCCCCTACGAGCAGTACTTC. This chain uses TRBV2 with TRBJ2-7; tentatively, D is TRBD2 (7 bases). The CDR3 is 13 amino acids. CDR1 is SNHLY and CDR2 is FYNNEI in the germline V gene. Trimming took 4 bases from V and 2 from J, leaving 9 bases between them.

This clonotype has just a few counts. J is TRBJ2-7 and V is TRBV2, with D possibly called TRBD1 or TRBD2 (5 bases each). V lost 4 bases, J lost 3 bases, and 13 bases lay in between. Germline V gene lookup returns CDR1 SNHLY and CDR2 FYNNEI. This CDR3 has 14 residues. The CDR3 loop is CASSGARGDYEQYV. The DNA for the CDR3 is TGTGCCAGCAGTGGAGCGCGAGGGGACTACGAGCAGTACGTC.

This clonotype was seen ten or more times. The rearrangement links TRBV14 to TRBJ2-2; D remains unclear. Germline CDR1 is SGHDN and CDR2 is FVKESK. The length of the CDR3 is 15 residues. Trimming removed 0 bases from V and 4 bases from J, with 9 bases in between. This CDR3 is CASSQDPRSTGELFF. The DNA for the CDR3 is TGTGCCAGCAGCCAAGATCCCAGGTCCACCGGGGAGCTGTTTTTT.

This clonotype was detected only a few times. The chain employs TRBV6-2 or TRBV6-3 and TRBJ2-7; 7 bases agree with TRBD2. Germline lookup yields CDR1 MNHEY and CDR2 SVGEGT. The CDR3 spans 14 residues. The V and J ends lost 6 bases and 0 bases, in that order; junction bases with no gene match: 5. The CDR3 protein is CASRSGALSYEQYF. The CDR3 DNA is TGTGCCAGCAGGAGCGGGGCCCTCTCCTACGAGCAGTACTTC.

This clonotype came up many times. This chain connects TRBV7-2 to TRBJ2-5; D tentatively reads TRBD1 or TRBD2 (5 bases each). CDR1 SGHTA and CDR2 FQGNSA come from the germline V gene. The CDR3 extends over 15 amino acids. Trimming left V 3 bases short and J 1 base short, with 12 bases between. The CDR3 nucleotides are TGTGCCAGCAGCTTCCGGGACGGCAGCCAAGAGACCCAGTACTTC. This gives the protein CASSFRDGSQETQYF.

This clonotype appeared many times. V and J are TRBV4-3 and TRBJ2-2, with D possibly matching TRBD1 (6 bases). The CDR3 contains 16 residues. Deletions cut 1 base from V and 3 bases from J, with 12 bases between. Germline-derived CDR1 and CDR2 are LGHNA and YSLEER. CDR3 coding DNA: TGCGCCAGCAGCCAAGGGTCGGCAGGGGACACCGGGGAGCTGTTTTTT. Its translation is CASSQGSAGDTGELFF.

This clonotype was counted a few times. V gene TRBV5-1 combines with J gene TRBJ1-1; perhaps TRBD1 as D (6 bases). The germline V gene encodes CDR1 SGHRS and CDR2 YFSETQ. V dropped 4 bases and J dropped 0 bases, with 10 bases sitting between them. The CDR3 covers 14 residues. The CDR3 nucleotides are TGCGCCAGCAGCCGGACAGCTCTGAACACTGAAGCTTTCTTT. This encodes CASSRTALNTEAFF.

This clonotype showed up just a few times. CDR3 amino acids: CASSDRVREQYF. The CDR3 DNA is TGTGCCAGCAGTGACAGGGTGCGCGAGCAGTACTTC. The chain carries TRBV3-1 and TRBJ2-7; 7 bases fit TRBD1. The germline V gene encodes CDR1 LGHDT and CDR2 YNNKEL (reference sequence). Unmatched junction bases numbered 5, after V lost 6 bases and J lost 6 bases. The CDR3 contains 12 residues.

This clonotype was counted many times. The chain couples TRBV7-6 to TRBJ2-7, with TRBD2 matching over 8 bases. This CDR3 region has 15 residues. Germline V CDR1 and CDR2: SGHVS, FNYEAQ. V was clipped by 4 bases and J by 6 bases; unmatched bases: 11. The CDR3: CASSSGGRARGEQYF. The CDR3 DNA sequence: TGTGCCAGCAGCTCGGGGGGGCGAGCTCGGGGCGAGCAGTACTTC.

The chain joins TRBV7-2 to TRBJ1-2; no clear D gene. In germline, CDR1 is SGHTA, CDR2 FQGNSA. The CDR3 consists of 14 residues. V was clipped by 5 bases and J by 4 bases, with 14 bases between them. The CDR3 nucleotides are TGTGCCAGCAGCCCCCAAGCCGGCCCCTATGGCTACACCTTC. It is translated as CASSPQAGPYGYTF.

The table lists this clonotype with many counts. The chain links TRBV7-6 to TRBJ2-3; 9 nucleotides align to TRBD2. Germline values: CDR1 SGHVS, CDR2 FNYEAQ. This CDR3 has 16 amino acids. V lost 4 bases to trimming and J lost 1 base; unmatched junction nucleotides: 6. CDR3 DNA: TGTGCCAGCAGCTCTAGGGTAGCGGGGGGCACAGATACGCAGTATTTT. It specifies CASSSRVAGGTDTQYF.

This clonotype was counted between two and nine times. J is TRBJ1-2 and V is TRBV20-1; 8 bases map to TRBD1. Looked up from germline, CDR1 is DFQATT and CDR2 is SNEGSKA (reference sequence). The CDR3 length is 16 residues. V trimming: 0 bases; J trimming: 6 bases; junction bases outside the gene matches: 12. The CDR3 spells CSARDPWDRSSHGYTF. CDR3 DNA: TGCAGTGCTAGAGATCCCTGGGACAGGTCCTCGCATGGCTACACCTTC.

Only a few counts were recorded for this clonotype. V gene TRBV10-3 combines with J gene TRBJ2-7; TRBD1 matches at 8 bases. The germline gives CDR1 ENHRY, CDR2 SYGVKD. Germline trimming cut 2 bases from V and 4 bases from J; bases unmatched to any gene: 4. This CDR3 region has 14 residues. CDR3 protein: CAISEQGAVYEQYF. DNA of the CDR3: TGTGCCATCAGTGAGCAGGGGGCTGTGTACGAGCAGTACTTC.

This clonotype was seen only a few times. The CDR3 DNA reads as TGTGCCAGCAGCACTTCCCGGGGGCAGGTTGGGACCCAGTACTTC. Protein: CASSTSRGQVGTQYF. The rearrangement joins TRBV7-2 to TRBJ2-5; perhaps D is TRBD1 or TRBD2 (6 bases each). V gave up 5 bases and J gave up 7 bases, with 20 bases separating them. The CDR3 spans 15 residues. Germline V gene data show CDR1 as SGHTA and CDR2 as FQGNSA.

This clonotype was seen at least ten times. V gene TRBV5-1 combines with J gene TRBJ2-2; possibly TRBD1 or TRBD2 for D (5 bases each). This CDR3 has 15 residues. V was clipped by 2 bases and J by 1 base, with 9 bases between them. Germline V gene data show CDR1 as SGHRS and CDR2 as YFSETQ. The CDR3, as DNA: TGCGCCAGCAGCTTCGGGACCAAGAACACCGGGGAGCTGTTTTTT. Amino acids: CASSFGTKNTGELFF.

This clonotype was detected many times. The V call is TRBV6-2 or TRBV6-3, the J call TRBJ2-2; D uncertain. This CDR3 spans 14 amino acids. Per germline, CDR1 MNHEY and CDR2 SVGEGT. Trimming removed 3 bases at V and 6 bases at J, with 11 bases between. CDR3 sequence (DNA): TGTGCCAGCAGTTATTCTGTCTCAGCCGGGGAGCTGTTTTTT. It yields the protein CASSYSVSAGELFF.

This clonotype was observed a handful of times. The chain uses TRBV4-2 and TRBJ2-1, with a tentative D call TRBD2 (5 bases). CDR1 and CDR2 from the germline V gene are LGHNA and YNFKEQ. V was cut by 4 bases and J by 5 bases, with 18 bases left in between. This CDR3 has 16 residues. This chain's CDR3 is CASSRSGSGGDNEQFF. In nucleotides, the CDR3 is TGTGCCAGCAGCCGATCTGGAAGCGGTGGGGACAATGAGCAGTTCTTC.

The chain joins TRBV29-1 to TRBJ1-1; maybe TRBD1 (6 bases). Germline V lookup: CDR1 SQVTM, CDR2 ANQGSEA. Trimming took off 8 bases at V and 9 bases at J, with 19 bases between the two ends. The CDR3 consists of 12 residues. Here the CDR3 reads CSLLPGARKAFF. CDR3 coding DNA: TGCAGCCTCCTCCCAGGGGCACGGAAAGCTTTCTTT.

This clonotype was counted a few times. This sequence joins TRBV20-1 and TRBJ1-1; D remains ambiguous. The germline gives CDR1 DFQATT, CDR2 SNEGSKA (reference sequence). The CDR3 loop spans 10 amino acids. Written as DNA, the CDR3 is TGCAGGGCAACCTTCGATGAAGCTTTCTTT. This sequence encodes CRATFDEAFF.

In this sample, this clonotype turned up a few times. V gene TRBV6-2 or TRBV6-3 combines with J gene TRBJ2-5; TRBD2 matches 11 bases. V gave up 6 bases and J gave up 2 bases; unmatched junction bases: 8. CDR1 MNHEY and CDR2 SVGEGT come from the germline V gene. This CDR3 comprises 16 residues. The CDR3 DNA reads as TGTGCCAGCAGCAATAGCGGGGGGGAAAAACAAGAGACCCAGTACTTC. Protein product: CASSNSGGEKQETQYF.

V usage is TRBV7-2 and J usage is TRBJ1-5, with unresolved D. There are 16 residues in the CDR3. The germline CDR1 and CDR2 sequences are SGHTA and FQGNSA. The ends were cut back, 1 base at V and 2 bases at J, with 12 bases in the middle. CDR3 sequence: CASSLGPLGGNQPQHF. CDR3 sequence (DNA): TGTGCCAGCAGCTTAGGCCCCCTTGGGGGCAATCAGCCCCAGCATTTT.

Comment on this clonotype: One base away lies a much larger clone, so this may be a sequencing read error. The chain is built from TRBV20-1 and TRBJ2-1; a weak D match, TRBD1 (6 bases). The CDR3 has 16 amino acids. V lost 1 base to trimming and J lost 0 bases, with 13 bases between them. Per germline, CDR1 DFQATT and CDR2 SNEGSKA (reference sequence). The CDR3 DNA is TGCAGTGCTAGAGGCACAGGGCACGACTCCTACAATGAGCAGTTCTTC. Protein product: CSARGTGHDSYNEQFF.

This clonotype was counted at least ten times. J is TRBJ2-7 and V is TRBV4-3, with D maybe TRBD1 (5 bases). The V gene's germline CDR1 is LGHNA and CDR2 YSLEER. The V gene lost 0 bases and the J gene lost 6 bases, with 9 bases spanning the gap. The CDR3 runs to 13 residues. This chain's CDR3 is CASSQDRGAEQYV. CDR3 in DNA: TGCGCCAGCAGCCAAGATCGTGGGGCCGAGCAGTACGTC.

This clonotype has only a few counts. The rearrangement links TRBV3-1 to TRBJ1-3, with no clear D. V dropped 6 bases and J dropped 4 bases, with 16 bases sitting between them. CDR1 is LGHDT, CDR2 YNNKEL, per germline (reference sequence). The CDR3 loop spans 15 amino acids. CDR3 amino acids: CASRPRAGIGNTIYF. CDR3 sequence (DNA): TGTGCCAGCAGACCCCGAGCAGGCATAGGAAACACCATATATTTT.

This clonotype was found a few times. The chain carries TRBV7-2 and TRBJ1-1; the D gene is possibly TRBD1 (6 bases). The germline V gene has CDR1 SGHTA and CDR2 FQGNSA. The CDR3 loop spans 15 amino acids. Trimming removed 1 base from V and 0 bases from J, with 9 bases in between. The chain's CDR3 is CASSLVTGLNTEAFF. DNA of the CDR3: TGTGCCAGCAGCTTAGTTACAGGGTTGAACACTGAAGCTTTCTTT.

V gene TRBV2 combines with J gene TRBJ2-5; D remains ambiguous. CDR3 length: 12 amino acids. With 3 bases removed from V and 3 bases from J, the gap between germline ends came to 5 bases. Germline CDR1 and CDR2: SNHLY and FYNNEI. The CDR3 loop reads CASSEWEETQYF. DNA for the CDR3: TGTGCCAGCAGTGAGTGGGAAGAGACCCAGTACTTC.

J is TRBJ2-7 and V is TRBV13; TRBD2 aligns across 9 bases. There are 15 residues in the CDR3. The germline V gene has CDR1 PRHDT and CDR2 FYEKMQ (reference sequence). J lost 1 base, V lost 5 bases, and 6 bases had no gene match. CDR3 protein: CASSQTSGFSYEQYV. Written as DNA, the CDR3 is TGTGCCAGCAGCCAGACTAGCGGCTTTTCCTACGAGCAGTACGTC.

There are many counts of this clonotype. This sequence joins TRBV15 and TRBJ2-7; the D is unclear. Germline V CDR1 and CDR2: LNHNV, YYDKDF (reference sequence). The CDR3 spans 16 residues. V was pared by 1 base and J by 4 bases, with 17 bases between. The CDR3 sequence is CATSRVGWGSRYEQYF. The CDR3 bases are TGTGCCACCAGCAGAGTAGGTTGGGGATCTCGGTACGAGCAGTACTTC.